The present entry profiles one T cell receptor beta chain with its context. The antigen is not known. Germline CDR1 is MNHNY and CDR2 is SVGAGI (reference sequence). The V and J ends lost 4 bases and 10 bases, in that order; junction bases with no gene match: 11. The CDR3 sequence is 15 residues long. The data originate from a study of cytomegalovirus exposure and HLA in healthy donors. General observations from the study: The only immune exposure information that was available was CMV serostatus.

The PCR employed 60 Vbeta primers together with 13 Jbeta primers. Only in-frame clones appear in the TCRdb table, and some are missing; sequencing was by immunoSEQ multiplex PCR. The sample includes 100,000 or so clones, 65% to 80% seen only once; the top ten take about 5.8%. The specimen was PBMCs. This receptor was taken from a male donor in good health and CMV-seronegative. This chain uses TRBV6-6 with TRBJ1-4, with 8 bases matching TRBD1. The CDR3 reads CASSSRQGRSVKLFF. In nucleotides, the CDR3 is TGTGCCAGCAGTTCCCGACAGGGGCGGTCGGTAAAACTGTTTTTT.